This TCR beta chain came from a study of T-cell reconstitution after alpha-beta-depleted transplantation in children. Researchers prepared the TCRbeta library using unique molecular identifiers, the study reports. Each CDR3 protein gets one entry after TCRdb re-called the PCR reads with MiXCR. The table records approximately 800,000 distinct CDR3 sequences, less than 20% of them present only once. Comment on this clonotype: Its target is unknown.

Whole-study results and caveats: Several hundred graft clones that had expanded were reportedly the source of alpha-beta T cells about two months after transplant.

The sequences come from PBMCs, mostly from graft donor cells, collected 360 days after TCRalphabeta/CD19-depleted stem cell transplant. The origin of this receptor is a male patient younger than 18 who had a stem cell transplant for acute lymphoblastic leukemia, so the T cells may come from the graft donor.

CDR3 DNA sequence: TGTGCCAGCCGATTTGGACAGGGGTACTACGAGCAGTACTTC. Amino acids: CASRFGQGYYEQYF. The chain recombines TRBV27 with TRBJ2-7, with 9 bases that match TRBD1. There are 14 residues in the CDR3. V lost 8 bases and J lost 3; bases outside the gene matches: 8. From germline, CDR1 is MNHEY and CDR2 SMNVEV (reference sequence).